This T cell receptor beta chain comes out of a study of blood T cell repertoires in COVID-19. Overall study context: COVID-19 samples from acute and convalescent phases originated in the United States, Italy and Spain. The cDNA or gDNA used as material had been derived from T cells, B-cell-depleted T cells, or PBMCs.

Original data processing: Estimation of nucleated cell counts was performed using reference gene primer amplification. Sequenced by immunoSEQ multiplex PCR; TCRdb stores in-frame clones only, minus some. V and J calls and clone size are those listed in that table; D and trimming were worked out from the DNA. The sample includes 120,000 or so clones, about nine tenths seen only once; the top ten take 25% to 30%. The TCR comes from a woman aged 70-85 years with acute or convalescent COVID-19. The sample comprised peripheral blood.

CDR3 DNA sequence: TGTGCCAGCAGTTCCTGGGGGGGGCGGTCAGATACGCAGTATTTT. Amino acids: CASSSWGGRSDTQYF. This chain links TRBV28 with TRBJ2-3; D is possibly TRBD2 (7 bases). Germline V gene sequence: CDR1 MDHEN, CDR2 SYDVKM. V was trimmed by 4 bases and J by 4 bases, leaving 15 bases between them. The CDR3 extends over 15 amino acids.